The clone carrying this TCR beta chain turned up a few times. The participants were between roughly 18 and 89 years old and came from about two dozen US areas. Participants were placed into cohorts based on the clinical history they reported. Trimming took 6 bases from V and 2 from J; bases not matched to a gene: 10. CDR3 length: 15 residues. Looked up from germline, CDR1 is WSHSY and CDR2 is SAAADI. This entry belongs to a study of blood T cell repertoires in COVID-19. Study context: There were acute and convalescent COVID-19 samples, and they came from the United States, Italy and Spain.

TCRdb keeps only in-frame clones here, not all; method: immunoSEQ multiplex PCR. Of 290,000 or so clones detected, 90% appear once; the ten largest clones hold about 4.5%. The chain joins TRBV10-2 to TRBJ2-7, with 7 bases matching TRBD1. The sequenced sample consisted of PBMCs or T cells enriched from blood (not recorded which). The sequence was collected from a woman younger than 35 with acute COVID-19. In nucleotides, the CDR3 is TGCGCCAGCAGCGGCACCGGGACAGCCGCCTACGAGCAGTACTTC. This codes for CASSGTGTAAYEQYF.